This entry lists 8 T cell receptor beta chains sequenced from one sample in a study of glioma-infiltrating T cells after dendritic cell vaccination. Measured with immunoSEQ multiplex PCR; TCRdb has only the in-frame clones, and not every one. The data hold 93,000 or so clones, with roughly 81% observed a single time. The sample was blood, taken before dendritic cell vaccination. These receptors originate from a human donor with glioblastoma.

This chain links TRBV5-4 with TRBJ2-2, with D possibly being TRBD2 (6 bases). The CDR3 loop spans 15 amino acids. The germline gives CDR1 SGHNT, CDR2 YYREEE (reference sequence). Trimming removed 4 bases at V and 6 bases at J, with 16 bases between. CDR3 DNA: TGTGCCAGCAGCCCTGAACTAGCTTCTGCCGGGGAGCTGTTTTTT. Protein: CASSPELASAGELFF.

In DNA, the CDR3 is TGTGCCATCAGTGAGGTCCCCCTCGGTGAAAAACTGTTTTTT. Translating gives CAISEVPLGEKLFF. The chain has TRBV10-3 and TRBJ1-4; D unclear. The CDR3 is made up of 14 amino acids. Germline loops: CDR1 ENHRY, CDR2 SYGVKD. V lost 2 bases, J lost 7 bases, and 11 bases lay in between.

This sequence joins TRBV30 and TRBJ1-2; 9 bases map to TRBD1. V trimming: 2 bases; J trimming: 4 bases; junction bases outside the gene matches: 5. Germline V gene lookup returns CDR1 GTSNPN and CDR2 SVGIG (reference sequence). This CDR3 is built from 14 residues. CDR3 coding DNA: TGTGCCTGGAGTAGGGGGACAGGGTCCTATGGCTACACCTTC. The encoded protein is CAWSRGTGSYGYTF.

The chain links TRBV5-1 to TRBJ1-6, with TRBD1 matching 8 bases. Germline CDR1 reads SGHRS; CDR2 reads YFSETQ. V was clipped by 5 bases and J by 7 bases; unmatched bases: 8. The CDR3 spans 15 residues. CDR3 sequence: CASRPGTGGNSPLHF. The CDR3 coding sequence is TGCGCCAGCAGGCCGGGGACAGGAGGGAATTCACCCCTCCACTTT.

The chain uses TRBV6-5 and TRBJ1-4; D is uncertain. The germline V gene encodes CDR1 MNHEY and CDR2 SVGAGI. The CDR3 extends over 13 amino acids. The germline V and J ends were trimmed by 7 bases and 2 bases, with 8 bases remaining between them. The CDR3 nucleotides read TGTGCCAGCATAGGGAGGACTAATGAAAAACTGTTTTTT. Protein: CASIGRTNEKLFF.

The J gene is TRBJ1-1, the V gene TRBV6-5; D is perhaps TRBD1 (5 bases). The CDR3 covers 13 residues. CDR1 and CDR2 (germline): MNHEY, SVGAGI. The ends were cut back, 2 bases at V and 5 bases at J, with 9 bases in the middle. The CDR3 is CASSYVAGTEAFF. DNA of the CDR3: TGTGCCAGCAGTTACGTGGCAGGGACTGAAGCTTTCTTT.

This rearrangement joins TRBV11-1 to TRBJ1-5; D is unresolved. V was cut by 5 bases and J by 8 bases, with 13 bases left in between. The CDR3 is 13 amino acids. Germline-derived CDR1 and CDR2 are SGHAT and FQDESV (reference sequence). The DNA for the CDR3 is TGTGCCAGCAGCCCTTCCCCGCGGGAGCCCCAGCATTTT. Residues: CASSPSPREPQHF.

This chain uses TRBV7-9 with TRBJ2-1; TRBD2 matches at 8 bases. Germline CDR1 SEHNR, CDR2 FQNEAQ (reference sequence). After removal of 5 bases from V and 3 bases from J, the junction contained 6 bases not matched to a gene. The CDR3 extends over 15 amino acids. CDR3 DNA sequence: TGTGCCAGCAGCCGCTCTCGGGGGGGCTACAATGAGCAGTTCTTC. Amino acids: CASSRSRGGYNEQFF.